The 21 T cell receptor beta chains listed next were all sequenced from one sample in a study of blood T cell repertoires in COVID-19. TCRdb's table, derived via immunoSEQ multiplex PCR, lists solely in-frame clones and lacks some. The data show 350,000 to 450,000 clones, 89% seen once. The sample consisted of PBMCs or T cells enriched from blood (not recorded which). Source of these receptors: a woman in her twenties or thirties who had recovered from COVID-19.

In the case of this clone: At one end the junction does not follow the germline gene, possibly because of a read error. The V call is TRBV6-2 or TRBV6-3, the J call TRBJ2-4; no clear D. CDR1 and CDR2 from the germline V gene are MNHEY and SVGEGT. The CDR3 loop spans 11 amino acids. The CDR3 spells CASRYLDIQYF. The CDR3 bases are TGTGCCAGCAGATACTTAGACATTCAGTACTTC.

The V call is TRBV30, the J call TRBJ2-5; 12 bases fit TRBD2. The CDR3 has 19 amino acids. Germline lookup yields CDR1 GTSNPN and CDR2 SVGIG (reference sequence). With 0 bases clipped from V and 4 bases from J, the junction kept 15 bases outside the gene matches. The CDR3 here is CAWSVFNGASGGAIETQYF. DNA for the CDR3: TGTGCCTGGAGTGTATTTAATGGGGCTAGCGGGGGGGCTATAGAGACCCAGTACTTC.

V usage is TRBV27 and J usage is TRBJ2-4; possible D gene TRBD2, 5 bases. Germline assignment: CDR1 MNHEY and CDR2 SMNVEV (reference sequence). The CDR3 length is 16 residues. V lost 5 bases and J 3 bases, leaving 17 bases between the germline ends. The CDR3 DNA is TGTGCCAGCAGTAAATCGGACGGACTCGTCAAAAACATTCAGTACTTC. As protein: CASSKSDGLVKNIQYF.

This chain links TRBV6-5 with TRBJ1-2; 7 nucleotides match TRBD1. The V segment lost 7 bases and the J segment 2 bases; nucleotides outside the gene matches: 7. The germline V gene has CDR1 MNHEY and CDR2 SVGAGI. The CDR3 length is 14 residues. The DNA for the CDR3 is TGTGCCAGCACCCCGACAGGGACGAACTATGGCTACACCTTC. Translating gives CASTPTGTNYGYTF.

The V gene is TRBV7-9, the J gene TRBJ1-4, with 10 bases lining up with TRBD1. V trimming: 4 bases; J trimming: 5 bases; junction bases outside the gene matches: 1. CDR1 and CDR2 (germline): SEHNR, FQNEAQ (reference sequence). CDR3 length: 14 residues. The CDR3 sequence: CASSSDRGNEKLFF. DNA of the CDR3: TGTGCCAGCAGCTCGGACAGGGGGAATGAAAAACTGTTTTTT.

The chain links TRBV19 to TRBJ2-7; 9 bases fit TRBD1. Germline-derived CDR1 and CDR2 are LNHDA and SQIVND (reference sequence). V trimming: 5 bases; J trimming: 4 bases; junction bases outside the gene matches: 9. This CDR3 comprises 15 residues. In DNA, the CDR3 is TGTGCCAGTAGTCGGCCGGGACAGGGATCGTACGAGCAGTACTTC. This codes for CASSRPGQGSYEQYF.

The chain recombines TRBV12-5 with TRBJ2-7; D is perhaps TRBD1 (6 bases). The CDR3 contains 18 residues. Trimming cost V 1 base and J 2 bases, with 21 bases left between them. Germline V CDR1 and CDR2: LGHNT, FRNRAP. The CDR3 sequence is CASGLGRGPNKETYEQYF. CDR3 sequence (DNA): TGTGCTAGTGGTTTGGGCAGGGGCCCAAATAAAGAGACCTACGAGCAGTACTTC. The variable domain in full, with the rest retrieved from reference TRBV12-5 and TRBJ2-7, is DARVTQTPRHKVTEMGQEVTMRCQPILGHNTVFWYRQTMMQGLELLAYFRNRAPLDDSGMPKDRFSAEMPDATLATLKIQPSEPRDSAVYFCASGLGRGPNKETYEQYFGPGTRLTVT.

The chain combines TRBV2 with TRBJ1-3; 7 bases agree with TRBD1. J was trimmed by 2 bases and V by 2 bases; bases with no gene match: 3. Looked up from germline, CDR1 is SNHLY and CDR2 is FYNNEI. This CDR3 is 15 amino acids long. CDR3 nucleotides: TGTGCCAGCAGTGAAAGGGGGCCGACTGGAAACACCATATATTTT. The encoded protein is CASSERGPTGNTIYF.

The chain couples TRBV7-9 to TRBJ2-2; TRBD2 matches at 11 bases. The CDR3 extends over 16 amino acids. The V gene's germline CDR1 is SEHNR and CDR2 FQNEAQ (reference sequence). V was clipped by 3 bases and J by 2 bases; unmatched bases: 2. The CDR3 nucleotides read TGTGCCAGCAGCTTCGGGACTAGCGGAAACACCGGGGAGCTGTTTTTT. As protein: CASSFGTSGNTGELFF.

V gene TRBV5-4 combines with J gene TRBJ1-3; possible D gene TRBD1, 5 bases. Germline CDR1 SGHNT, CDR2 YYREEE (reference sequence). V was clipped by 4 bases and J by 7 bases, with 12 bases between them. The CDR3 has 13 residues. The CDR3 DNA is TGTGCCAGCAGCCGGACACAGTCGAACACCATATATTTT. Protein sequence: CASSRTQSNTIYF.

This clone was counted only a few times. The V call is TRBV10-3, the J call TRBJ2-1; TRBD1 aligns across 8 bases. The CDR3 loop spans 15 amino acids. Germline V gene sequence: CDR1 ENHRY, CDR2 SYGVKD. J lost 4 bases, V lost 6 bases, and 8 bases had no gene match. CDR3 loop: CAISYSRDRYNEQFF. CDR3 bases: TGTGCCATCAGCTACTCCCGGGACAGGTACAATGAGCAGTTCTTC.

The chain recombines TRBV30 with TRBJ1-2, with D uncertain. The ends were cut back, 0 bases at V and 6 bases at J, with 8 bases in the middle. Looked up from germline, CDR1 is GTSNPN and CDR2 is SVGIG (reference sequence). The CDR3 spans 12 residues. The CDR3 DNA reads TGTGCCTGGAGTGTGGCAGAAAATGGCTACACCTTC. As protein: CAWSVAENGYTF. Full variable domain (remainder filled in from reference TRBV30 and TRBJ1-2): SQTIHQWPATLVQPVGSPLSLECTVEGTSNPNLYWYRQAAGRGLQLLFYSVGIGQISSEVPQNLSASRPQDRQFILSSKKLLLSDSGFYLCAWSVAENGYTFGSGTRLTVV.

V is TRBV6-5 and J is TRBJ1-5; no reliable D call. The germline gives CDR1 MNHEY, CDR2 SVGAGI. The CDR3 is made up of 12 amino acids. V was shortened by 5 bases and J by 4 bases, with 6 bases between the two germline ends. Here the CDR3 DNA reads TGTGCCAGCAGTCCACATAATCAGCCCCAGCATTTT. The encoded protein is CASSPHNQPQHF.

The rearrangement links TRBV12-5 to TRBJ2-3, with 9 bases fitting TRBD2. The germline gives CDR1 LGHNT, CDR2 FRNRAP. CDR3 size: 16 residues. J was trimmed by 0 bases and V by 4 bases; bases with no gene match: 5. The CDR3 region is CASGSKTSGSTDTQYF. The CDR3 region has the DNA TGTGCTAGTGGTTCAAAAACTAGCGGGAGCACAGATACGCAGTATTTT.

The V gene is TRBV28, the J gene TRBJ1-5; D perhaps matches TRBD1 (5 bases). The germline V gene has CDR1 MDHEN and CDR2 SYDVKM. The CDR3 is 15 residues long. Trimming removed 1 base from V and 2 bases from J, with 9 bases in between. The CDR3 here is CASSLFREGNQPQHF. The CDR3 DNA follows: TGTGCCAGCAGTTTATTCAGGGAGGGCAATCAGCCCCAGCATTTT.

The rearrangement links TRBV28 to TRBJ1-2; 11 bases align to TRBD1. The CDR3 extends over 16 amino acids. Germline V gene data show CDR1 as MDHEN and CDR2 as SYDVKM. The junction had 8 bases not matched to a gene; V was cut back by 2 bases and J by 6 bases. CDR3 nucleotides: TGTGCCAGCAGTTTAAGCCCCGGGACAGGGGGGCATGGCTACACCTTC. Protein: CASSLSPGTGGHGYTF.

The chain joins TRBV12-3 or TRBV12-4 to TRBJ1-5; no clear D. The CDR3 is made up of 13 amino acids. V lost 5 bases, J lost 5 bases, and 10 bases lay in between. The CDR3: CASSLPPDQPQHF. In nucleotides, the CDR3 is TGTGCCAGCAGTCTACCCCCCGATCAGCCCCAGCATTTT.

V is TRBV28 and J is TRBJ2-1, with 8 bases that match TRBD2. The germline gives CDR1 MDHEN, CDR2 SYDVKM. The CDR3 consists of 15 residues. V lost 5 bases to trimming and J lost 6 bases; unmatched junction nucleotides: 9. CDR3 protein: CASSPGLVSSNEQFF. The DNA for the CDR3 is TGTGCCAGCAGTCCGGGACTAGTAAGTTCCAATGAGCAGTTCTTC.

The chain is built from TRBV30 and TRBJ1-1; 7 bases are shared with TRBD1. The germline V gene encodes CDR1 GTSNPN and CDR2 SVGIG (reference sequence). V was pared by 0 bases and J by 0 bases, with 10 bases of the junction left unmatched. CDR3 length: 17 amino acids. The CDR3 nucleotides are TGTGCCTGGAGTGTAACCCTGACAGGGACCATGAACACTGAAGCTTTCTTT. Translation gives CAWSVTLTGTMNTEAFF. Full variable domain (outside the CDR3, taken from reference TRBV30 and TRBJ1-1): SQTIHQWPATLVQPVGSPLSLECTVEGTSNPNLYWYRQAAGRGLQLLFYSVGIGQISSEVPQNLSASRPQDRQFILSSKKLLLSDSGFYLCAWSVTLTGTMNTEAFFGQGTRLTVV.

The chain couples TRBV21-1 to TRBJ1-5; TRBD1, as called in the table, went unchecked against the DNA. TRBV21-1 counts as a pseudogene. The CDR3 consists of 16 residues. The CDR3 DNA follows: TGTGCCAGCAGCCCCCTCCCGTGCCAGAGCAATCAGCCCCAGCATTTT. Encoded protein: CASSPLPCQSNQPQHF.

This chain connects TRBV25-1 to TRBJ1-6; D may be TRBD1 (6 bases). V was shortened by 6 bases and J by 3 bases, with 15 bases between the two germline ends. The CDR3 length is 16 residues. CDR1 is MGHDK, CDR2 SYGVNS, per germline. CDR3 loop: CASRDTGSGYNSPLHF. The CDR3 coding sequence is TGTGCCAGCAGAGACACAGGGTCGGGCTATAATTCACCCCTCCACTTT.